These 32 T cell receptor beta chains were all obtained from the same sample, sequenced in a study of blood T cell repertoires in COVID-19. The data were produced by immunoSEQ multiplex PCR, yet TCRdb's version contains in-frame clones alone and is incomplete. Here the sample spans some 80,000 clones, 75% to 90% being singletons. The sequenced sample consisted of peripheral blood. These receptors originate from a man aged 55-75 years with active or convalescent COVID-19.

V gene TRBV9 combines with J gene TRBJ2-7, with TRBD2 identical over 11 bases. V lost 0 bases to trimming and J lost 3 bases; unmatched junction nucleotides: 5. The CDR3 length is 16 residues. The germline CDR1 and CDR2 sequences are SGDLS and YYNGEE. CDR3 nucleotide sequence: TGTGCCAGCAGCGTAGGGAAGACTAGCGGGGACTACGAGCAGTACTTC. It translates to CASSVGKTSGDYEQYF. Looking up the rest from reference TRBV9 and TRBJ2-7 gives the full variable domain: DSGVTQTPKHLITATGQRVTLRCSPRSGDLSVYWYQQSLDQGLQFLIQYYNGEERAKGNILERFSAQQFPDLHSELNLSSLELGDSALYFCASSVGKTSGDYEQYFGPGTRLTVT.

V usage is TRBV5-8 and J usage is TRBJ1-5; the match to TRBD1 covers 11 bases. V trimming: 0 bases; J trimming: 9 bases; junction bases outside the gene matches: 8. The germline V gene encodes CDR1 SGHTS and CDR2 YDEGEE. The length of the CDR3 is 16 residues. CDR3 region: CASSLAGTGGGWPQHF. The CDR3 DNA sequence: TGTGCCAGCAGCTTGGCTGGGACAGGGGGAGGATGGCCCCAGCATTTT.

The chain uses TRBV11-2 and TRBJ1-5; TRBD1 agrees at 8 bases. In germline, CDR1 is SGHAT, CDR2 FQNNGV. Trimming took 2 bases from V and 2 from J; bases not matched to a gene: 5. The CDR3 runs to 16 residues. The CDR3 is CASSLTGGSGNQPQHF. The CDR3 bases are TGTGCCAGCAGCTTAACAGGGGGTAGTGGCAATCAGCCCCAGCATTTT. Together with reference TRBV11-2 and TRBJ1-5, the CDR3 gives the full variable domain: EAGVAQSPRYKIIEKRQSVAFWCNPISGHATLYWYQQILGQGPKLLIQFQNNGVVDDSQLPKDRFSAERLKGVDSTLKIQPAKLEDSAVYLCASSLTGGSGNQPQHFGDGTRLSIL.

This clone showed up just a few times. The chain has TRBV5-5 and TRBJ2-2, with TRBD2 matching over 7 bases. Germline V gene sequence: CDR1 SGHKS, CDR2 YYEKEE (reference sequence). This CDR3 has 16 residues. V trimming: 4 bases; J trimming: 2 bases; junction bases outside the gene matches: 8. DNA of the CDR3: TGTGCCAGCAGCCCAGTACGGGGGGTTAACACCGGGGAGCTGTTTTTT. Residues: CASSPVRGVNTGELFF.

The chain employs TRBV1 and TRBJ2-7; TRBD2 was called by the table and not checked on the DNA. TRBV1 is deemed a pseudogene. This CDR3 contains 16 residues. The CDR3: CTSSQRSSGASYEQYF. The DNA of the CDR3 is TGCACCAGCAGCCAGCGATCTAGCGGGGCCTCCTACGAGCAGTACTTC.

This chain uses TRBV3-1 (or the pseudogene TRBV3-2) with TRBJ2-3; 7 nucleotides line up with TRBD2. Germline lookup yields CDR1 LGHDT and CDR2 YNNKEL (reference sequence). V gave up 0 bases and J gave up 7 bases; unmatched junction bases: 10. The CDR3 runs 16 residues. CDR3 amino acids: CASSQETSRGWYTQYF. In nucleotides, the CDR3 is TGTGCCAGCAGCCAAGAGACTAGCCGGGGGTGGTATACGCAGTATTTT.

CDR3 in amino acids: CASSVDFPNSGNTIYF. Written as DNA, the CDR3 is TGTGCCAGCAGCGTAGACTTTCCTAACTCTGGAAACACCATATATTTT. The genes are TRBV9 and TRBJ1-3; D gene unclear. Germline V lookup: CDR1 SGDLS, CDR2 YYNGEE. The CDR3 spans 16 residues. V lost 0 bases and J 0 bases, leaving 10 bases between the germline ends.

The V call is TRBV6-5, the J call TRBJ1-6; the D is unclear. This CDR3 contains 12 residues. V lost 6 bases and J lost 7, with 7 bases in between. Germline V lookup: CDR1 MNHEY, CDR2 SVGAGI. This chain's CDR3 is CASSLQNSPLHF. The CDR3 coding sequence is TGTGCCAGCAGCCTTCAGAATTCACCCCTCCACTTT.

V is TRBV6-1 and J is TRBJ2-3; D might be TRBD1 (5 bases). Germline-derived CDR1 and CDR2 are MNHNS and SASEGT. Trimming took off 0 bases at V and 1 base at J, with 8 bases between the two ends. CDR3 length: 15 residues. The CDR3: CASSEAARGTDTQYF. As DNA, the CDR3 is TGTGCCAGCAGTGAAGCAGCCAGGGGCACAGATACGCAGTATTTT.

This clone has only a few counts. The J gene is TRBJ2-2, the V gene TRBV4-2; TRBD2 aligns across 7 bases. This CDR3 is 16 amino acids long. With V trimmed by 6 bases and J by 1 base, 8 bases remained unmatched. Per germline, CDR1 LGHNA and CDR2 YNFKEQ. The CDR3 protein is CASSPKRGGNTGELFF. The CDR3, as DNA: TGTGCCAGCAGTCCTAAGCGGGGAGGGAACACCGGGGAGCTGTTTTTT.

Concerning this clone itself: Other nucleotide sequences from this sample produce the same CDR3. This chain uses TRBV6-2 or TRBV6-3 with TRBJ2-7, with 7 positions matching TRBD1. The CDR3 totals 15 residues. The J segment lost 0 bases and the V segment lost 0 bases, leaving 2 bases of the junction unmatched. Per the germline V gene, CDR1 is MNHEY and CDR2 is SVGEGT. Here the CDR3 reads CASSYSRDSSYEQYF. Here the CDR3 DNA reads TGTGCCAGCAGTTACTCCCGGGACAGCTCCTACGAGCAGTACTTC.

The chain links TRBV2 to TRBJ2-3; TRBD1 agrees at 9 bases. V lost 6 bases and J lost 4; bases outside the gene matches: 5. The CDR3 consists of 14 residues. CDR1 and CDR2 from the germline V gene are SNHLY and FYNNEI. CDR3 in amino acids: CASSRRTGADTQYF. DNA of the CDR3: TGTGCCAGCAGCCGCCGGACAGGGGCAGATACGCAGTATTTT.

The V gene is TRBV5-1, the J gene TRBJ1-1; 8 positions match TRBD1. Per the germline V gene, CDR1 is SGHRS and CDR2 is YFSETQ. The V gene end was trimmed by 0 bases and the J gene end by 6 bases; junction bases not matched to a gene: 4. The CDR3 has 14 residues. CDR3 loop: CASSLGTGSPEAFF. CDR3 sequence (DNA): TGCGCCAGCAGCTTGGGGACAGGGTCCCCTGAAGCTTTCTTT.

The chain links TRBV23-1 to TRBJ1-6; D remains unclear. TRBV23-1 is marked as an open reading frame, function uncertain. V was pared by 8 bases and J by 0 bases, with 14 bases between. The CDR3 spans 16 residues. The CDR3 protein is CASPVVRSSYNSPLHF. The CDR3, as DNA: TGCGCCAGCCCAGTCGTACGCAGCTCCTATAATTCACCCCTCCACTTT.

As DNA, the CDR3 is TGTGCCAGCAGCCTTTGGACAGGCTCTGGAAACACCATATATTTT. Encoded protein: CASSLWTGSGNTIYF. This rearrangement joins TRBV3-1 (or the pseudogene TRBV3-2) to TRBJ1-3; 7 bases align to TRBD1. The CDR3 extends over 15 amino acids. With 4 bases clipped from V and 0 bases from J, the junction kept 3 bases outside the gene matches. Germline loops: CDR1 LGHDT, CDR2 YNNKEL (reference sequence).

The genes are TRBV4-2 and TRBJ1-2, with 10 nucleotides matching TRBD1. Germline V gene sequence: CDR1 LGHNA, CDR2 YNFKEQ. The junction had 3 bases not matched to a gene; V was cut back by 2 bases and J by 3 bases. The CDR3 length is 15 residues. This CDR3 reads CASSQQGQGDYGYTF. The CDR3 DNA reads TGTGCCAGCAGCCAACAAGGACAGGGGGACTATGGCTACACCTTC.

The chain combines TRBV29-1 with TRBJ1-2; 9 bases map to TRBD1. Germline V CDR1 and CDR2: SQVTM, ANQGSEA. The CDR3 runs 15 residues. Trimming at V came to 3 bases and at J to 0 bases, leaving 5 bases not matched to a gene. The CDR3 sequence is CSVEGTGPSNYGYTF. In nucleotides, the CDR3 is TGCAGCGTTGAGGGGACAGGGCCCTCTAACTATGGCTACACCTTC. Full variable domain (remainder filled in from reference TRBV29-1 and TRBJ1-2): SAVISQKPSRDICQRGTSLTIQCQVDSQVTMMFWYRQQPGQSLTLIATANQGSEATYESGFVIDKFPISRPNLTFSTLTVSNMSPEDSSIYLCSVEGTGPSNYGYTFGSGTRLTVV.

The gene calls are TRBV19 and TRBJ2-2; 10 positions match TRBD2. V dropped 2 bases and J dropped 6; count of bases not matched to a gene: 9. CDR3 size: 17 residues. Germline values: CDR1 LNHDA, CDR2 SQIVND (reference sequence). CDR3 region: CASSIRPASGGAGELFF. In DNA form, the CDR3 reads TGTGCCAGTAGTATAAGGCCCGCTAGCGGGGGCGCCGGGGAGCTGTTTTTT.

This clone was recorded once. V usage is TRBV4-2 and J usage is TRBJ2-7, with 12 bases matching TRBD2. Losses at the gene ends were 1 base for V and 4 bases for J; bases not matched to a gene: 8. The CDR3 runs 17 residues. CDR1 is LGHNA and CDR2 is YNFKEQ in the germline V gene. The CDR3 here is CASSQGGLAGGVYEQYF. The CDR3 nucleotides read TGTGCCAGCAGCCAAGGCGGGCTAGCGGGGGGGGTATACGAGCAGTACTTC.

The CDR3 nucleotides read TGTGCCAGCAGCCGAAACAGGGGGCGAGAGGAAAAACTGTTTTTT. Translated: CASSRNRGREEKLFF. The V and J genes are TRBV4-2 and TRBJ1-4; 9 positions match TRBD1. Germline CDR1 LGHNA, CDR2 YNFKEQ. Trimming took 4 bases from V and 8 from J; bases not matched to a gene: 8. CDR3 size: 15 residues.

This chain joins TRBV7-6 and TRBJ2-5; 10 bases agree with TRBD1. The V and J ends lost 5 bases and 4 bases, in that order; junction bases with no gene match: 4. CDR3 length: 14 amino acids. CDR1 is SGHVS, CDR2 FNYEAQ, per germline. In nucleotides, the CDR3 is TGTGCCAGCAGCCCGACAGGGGGCCGAGAGACCCAGTACTTC. Translation gives CASSPTGGRETQYF.

V and J are TRBV9 and TRBJ2-5; 7 bases are a match to TRBD1. Germline V gives CDR1 SGDLS, CDR2 YYNGEE. This CDR3 is built from 15 residues. V lost 3 bases to trimming and J lost 4 bases; unmatched junction nucleotides: 9. The CDR3 loop reads CASSAQTGMVETQYF. In DNA form, the CDR3 reads TGTGCCAGCAGCGCCCAGACAGGGATGGTAGAGACCCAGTACTTC.

This rearrangement joins TRBV6-5 to TRBJ1-1, with D perhaps TRBD1 (6 bases). Per the germline V gene, CDR1 is MNHEY and CDR2 is SVGAGI. CDR3 length: 16 residues. V was pared by 2 bases and J by 3 bases, with 16 bases between. CDR3 loop: CASSYRGQRRYTEAFF. Written as DNA, the CDR3 is TGTGCCAGCAGTTACCGGGGACAAAGGAGATACACTGAAGCTTTCTTT.

V is TRBV7-2 and J is TRBJ2-1; 8 bases agree with TRBD2. The CDR3 sequence is 14 residues long. Germline V gives CDR1 SGHTA, CDR2 FQGNSA. Trimming at V came to 5 bases and at J to 6 bases, leaving 6 bases not matched to a gene. The CDR3 region has the DNA TGTGCCAGCAGCGTTCGACTAGCGATCAATGAGCAGTTCTTC. Translation: CASSVRLAINEQFF.

This clone occurred a few times. The chain employs TRBV27 and TRBJ1-2; perhaps TRBD1 as D (6 bases). V was cut by 3 bases and J by 2 bases, with 7 bases left in between. The germline V gene encodes CDR1 MNHEY and CDR2 SMNVEV (reference sequence). The CDR3 spans 13 residues. The CDR3 loop reads CASSFTGNYGYTF. The CDR3 DNA follows: TGTGCCAGCAGTTTTACAGGGAACTATGGCTACACCTTC.

V and J are TRBV6-5 and TRBJ1-1, with D possibly being TRBD1 (5 bases). The CDR3 has 13 residues. Trimming left V 0 bases short and J 6 bases short, with 8 bases between. From germline, CDR1 is MNHEY and CDR2 SVGAGI. CDR3 DNA: TGTGCCAGCAGTTACTCGGCGGGGGCTGAAGCTTTCTTT. Encoded protein: CASSYSAGAEAFF.

V gene TRBV7-3 combines with J gene TRBJ1-5; tentative D call: TRBD1 (5 bases). The CDR3 is 16 residues long. V was pared by 5 bases and J by 0 bases, with 14 bases between. In germline, CDR1 is SGHTA, CDR2 FQGTGA. For the CDR3, the DNA is TGTGCCAGCAGCCCCCCGGGGGGTTATAGCAATCAGCCCCAGCATTTT. It is translated as CASSPPGGYSNQPQHF.

This chain's CDR3 is CASSIWGRKDNEKLFF. CDR3 nucleotides: TGTGCCAGTAGTATATGGGGGCGGAAGGATAATGAAAAACTGTTTTTT. This chain links TRBV19 with TRBJ1-4; tentative D call: TRBD1 (6 bases). This CDR3 has 16 amino acids. From germline, CDR1 is LNHDA and CDR2 SQIVND (reference sequence). Trimming took 2 bases from V and 4 from J, leaving 14 bases between them.

The chain has TRBV3-1 (or the pseudogene TRBV3-2) and TRBJ2-6; no firm D call. Trimming removed 1 base from V and 0 bases from J, with 10 bases in between. CDR3 length: 17 residues. CDR1 and CDR2 (germline): LGHDT, YNNKEL (reference sequence). The CDR3 DNA sequence: TGTGCCAGCAGCCAAGGAGATGCGAACTCTGGGGCCAACGTCCTGACTTTC. Protein: CASSQGDANSGANVLTF.

The chain carries TRBV27 and TRBJ2-7, with D possibly being TRBD1 (5 bases). Germline CDR1 reads MNHEY; CDR2 reads SMNVEV (reference sequence). This CDR3 is built from 13 residues. V lost 3 bases and J 5 bases, leaving 11 bases between the germline ends. CDR3 residues: CASSFQGVHEQYF. The CDR3 DNA is TGTGCCAGCAGTTTCCAGGGTGTCCACGAGCAGTACTTC.

The chain employs TRBV5-4 and TRBJ1-1; the match to TRBD1 covers 10 bases. The CDR3 length is 17 residues. The germline gives CDR1 SGHNT, CDR2 YYREEE (reference sequence). With V trimmed by 0 bases and J by 0 bases, 5 bases remained unmatched. CDR3 nucleotide sequence: TGTGCCAGCAGCTTGGCAGGACAGGGGGGTATGAACACTGAAGCTTTCTTT. This sequence encodes CASSLAGQGGMNTEAFF.

The genes are TRBV12-5 and TRBJ1-6, with D possibly TRBD1 on 6 matching bases. The CDR3 has 16 residues. V lost 1 base to trimming and J lost 7 bases, with 14 bases between them. Germline lookup yields CDR1 LGHNT and CDR2 FRNRAP. The chain's CDR3 is CASGLALTGSNSPLHF. CDR3 bases: TGTGCTAGTGGTTTGGCGCTAACAGGGAGCAATTCACCCCTCCACTTT.